This paragraph reports one TCR beta chain. Its specificity is not known. A sample-barcoded 5' primer and a J-beta primer mix were used in a second PCR of roughly 6 to 12 cycles. MiXCR was run by TCRdb on the 5' RACE reads, yielding one entry per CDR3 protein. The sample contains around 1,500,000 distinct CDR3 sequences, approximately 40% of which appear only once. The sample comes from a study of blood T cells in healthy people across ages. Whole-study results and caveats: There were more naive CD4+ cells and higher diversity in long-lived donors than in aged donors.

This receptor was taken from a woman aged 18-30 years in good health. Sequenced sample: blood.

CDR3 in DNA: TGTGCCAGCTCCCCCGGGACTAGCGGCTCTAAATCCCAGTACTTC. Its translation: CASSPGTSGSKSQYF. The V gene is TRBV18, the J gene TRBJ2-5, with 11 bases matching TRBD2. This CDR3 spans 15 amino acids. V was clipped by 6 bases and J by 9 bases; unmatched bases: 12. The germline V gene has CDR1 KGHSH and CDR2 LQKENI. Variable domain in full (rest from reference TRBV18 and TRBJ2-5): NAGVMQNPRHLVRRRGQEARLRCSPMKGHSHVYWYRQLPEEGLKFMVYLQKENIIDESGMPKERFSAEFPKEGPSILRIQQVVRGDSAAYFCASSPGTSGSKSQYFGPGTRLLVL.